A single sample gave rise to the 2 T cell receptor beta chains below, sequenced in a study of early T cells in non-severe SARS-CoV-2 infection. One entry per CDR3 protein, called by TCRdb with MiXCR from the 5' RACE reads. Altogether tens of thousands of distinct CDR3 sequences are present, 3.5% to 5.5% being singletons, with the ten largest covering approximately 5.4%. Material: whole blood, obtained at baseline. The receptors shown here come from an adult who was a healthcare worker with PCR-confirmed SARS-CoV-2 infection or an uninfected control (not recorded which).

The V gene is TRBV3-1, the J gene TRBJ2-2; D perhaps matches TRBD2 (5 bases). CDR3 length equals 16 residues. Germline values: CDR1 LGHDT, CDR2 YNNKEL (reference sequence). V gave up 4 bases and J gave up 1 base, with 13 bases separating them. The CDR3 coding sequence is TGTGCCAGCAGCCGCGTCAGCGGATTGAACACCGGGGAGCTGTTTTTT. Translating it yields CASSRVSGLNTGELFF.

This clonotype was seen repeatedly, ten times or more. V gene TRBV28 combines with J gene TRBJ2-7; 15 bases match TRBD2. CDR3 length: 14 amino acids. With V trimmed by 6 bases and J by 6 bases, 3 bases remained unmatched. Germline V CDR1 and CDR2: MDHEN, SYDVKM. This CDR3 is CASRPGLAGGEQYF. The CDR3 DNA follows: TGTGCCAGCAGACCGGGACTAGCGGGAGGCGAGCAGTACTTC. The whole variable domain, remainder taken from reference TRBV28 and TRBJ2-7, is DVKVTQSSRYLVKRTGEKVFLECVQDMDHENMFWYRQDPGLGLRLIYFSYDVKMKEKGDIPEGYSVSREKKERFSLILESASTNQTSMYLCASRPGLAGGEQYFGPGTRLTVT.